These 7 T cell receptor beta chains were all obtained from the same sample, sequenced in a study of blood T cell repertoires in COVID-19. Generated by immunoSEQ multiplex PCR, the TCRdb table keeps only in-frame clones and is missing some. The sample contains some 190,000 clones, 70% to 90% of which appear only once. The sequencing sample was made of peripheral blood. Receptors were obtained from a woman aged 40 to 50 who had recovered from COVID-19.

This clone was detected once. This chain connects TRBV28 to TRBJ1-1; maybe TRBD1 (5 bases). This CDR3 is 15 amino acids long. From germline, CDR1 is MDHEN and CDR2 SYDVKM. Between the trimmed V and J ends, which lost 3 bases and 2 bases, there was a span of 13 bases. The chain's CDR3 is CASSFAGKTNTEAFF. CDR3 nucleotide sequence: TGTGCCAGCAGTTTTGCAGGGAAAACTAACACTGAAGCTTTCTTT.

J is TRBJ2-5 and V is TRBV7-9, with 7 bases lining up with TRBD1. Germline V CDR1 and CDR2: SEHNR, FQNEAQ (reference sequence). V trimming: 5 bases; J trimming: 1 base; junction bases outside the gene matches: 13. There are 17 residues in the CDR3. CDR3 bases: TGTGCCAGCAGCCAGGGGGTGGACACAGTCTTCCAAGAGACCCAGTACTTC. Translating it yields CASSQGVDTVFQETQYF.

The chain joins TRBV9 to TRBJ1-2; D is perhaps TRBD1 (6 bases). The V and J ends lost 5 bases and 0 bases respectively, with 17 bases between them. The germline CDR1 and CDR2 sequences are SGDLS and YYNGEE. CDR3 size: 16 residues. In DNA, the CDR3 is TGTGCCAGCAGTACCGTTTTGGACAGAGCTAACTATGGCTACACCTTC. Protein: CASSTVLDRANYGYTF.

The chain carries TRBV5-1 and TRBJ2-5, with 10 bases fitting TRBD2. The germline CDR1 and CDR2 sequences are SGHRS and YFSETQ. J lost 3 bases, V lost 4 bases, and 3 bases had no gene match. The CDR3 loop spans 14 amino acids. The CDR3: CASSQGLAKETQYF. The CDR3 bases are TGCGCCAGCAGCCAGGGACTAGCGAAAGAGACCCAGTACTTC.

The genes are TRBV11-2 and TRBJ1-3, with 9 bases that match TRBD1. Germline V gives CDR1 SGHAT, CDR2 FQNNGV. The ends lost 2 bases at V and 0 bases at J; junction bases unmatched: 2. The CDR3 is 16 amino acids. CDR3 protein: CASSLLGQGSGNTIYF. In DNA form, the CDR3 reads TGTGCCAGCAGCTTATTGGGACAGGGCTCTGGAAACACCATATATTTT. Filled out from reference TRBV11-2 and TRBJ1-3, the complete variable domain reads EAGVAQSPRYKIIEKRQSVAFWCNPISGHATLYWYQQILGQGPKLLIQFQNNGVVDDSQLPKDRFSAERLKGVDSTLKIQPAKLEDSAVYLCASSLLGQGSGNTIYFGEGSWLTVV.

This clone was counted a single time. This chain joins TRBV19 and TRBJ2-7, with TRBD1 as a possible D gene (5 bases). The CDR3 length is 14 residues. CDR1 and CDR2 (germline): LNHDA, SQIVND (reference sequence). Trimming pared 4 bases from V and 3 bases from J, leaving 13 bases between. This CDR3 reads CASSTLGHYYEQYF. CDR3 coding DNA: TGTGCCAGTAGTACCCTCGGACACTACTACGAGCAGTACTTC. Based on the CDR3 plus reference TRBV19 and TRBJ2-7, the full variable domain is DGGITQSPKYLFRKEGQNVTLSCEQNLNHDAMYWYRQDPGQGLRLIYYSQIVNDFQKGDIAEGYSVSREKKESFPLTVTSAQKNPTAFYLCASSTLGHYYEQYFGPGTRLTVT.

CDR3 loop: CASSLNRDTYEQYF. The CDR3 DNA reads as TGTGCCAGCAGCCTCAACCGGGACACCTACGAGCAGTACTTC. The J gene is TRBJ2-7, the V gene TRBV3-1 (or the pseudogene TRBV3-2); D possibly corresponds to TRBD1 (6 bases). The V end was cut by 4 bases, the J end by 2 bases, with 12 bases between. In germline, CDR1 is LGHDT, CDR2 YNNKEL (reference sequence). The CDR3 is 14 amino acids.